The 18 T cell receptor beta chains presented below share a single source sample, sequenced in a study of technical replicates of blood from several donors (TCRdb year 2017). Receptor libraries were prepared by the immunoSEQ multiplex PCR assay. The table comes from immuneACCESS by way of TCRdb, which keeps in-frame sequences with V and J called. Part of the clones is missing from these tables; in studies checked, under half for an unresolved V gene and the rest for unknown reasons. The sample contains about 13,000 clones, around 86% of them found a single time. More than 9.5% of the sample lies in the top ten. Sequences were obtained from PBMCs. The receptors stem from a human donor in good health.

This rearrangement joins TRBV29-1 to TRBJ2-1, with 7 positions matching TRBD2. J was trimmed by 8 bases and V by 4 bases; bases with no gene match: 8. The CDR3 totals 13 residues. Germline V gene data show CDR1 as SQVTM and CDR2 as ANQGSEA. The CDR3 coding sequence is TGCAGCGTTGCGGGACTACTACACGATGAGCAGTTCTTC. As protein: CSVAGLLHDEQFF.

The genes are TRBV12-5 and TRBJ2-5; 8 nucleotides line up with TRBD1. V gave up 4 bases and J gave up 5 bases; unmatched junction bases: 9. The CDR3 is 15 residues long. Per germline, CDR1 LGHNT and CDR2 FRNRAP. CDR3 nucleotide sequence: TGTGCTAGTGGTTCCGGGACAGGCTGGGGGGAGACCCAGTACTTC. Translated: CASGSGTGWGETQYF.

V usage is TRBV6-5 and J usage is TRBJ1-2, with 7 nucleotides matching TRBD1. Trimming cost V 4 bases and J 1 base; bases outside gene matches: 9. Germline CDR1 is MNHEY and CDR2 is SVGAGI. CDR3 size: 16 residues. CDR3 sequence: CASSSPSTGNNYGYTF. CDR3 DNA sequence: TGTGCCAGCAGTTCCCCCTCGACAGGGAATAACTATGGCTACACCTTC.

This clone was recorded once. The chain carries TRBV6-5 and TRBJ1-2; 12 bases line up with TRBD1. This CDR3 is 15 amino acids long. V was pared by 5 bases and J by 7 bases, with 8 bases of the junction left unmatched. Germline CDR1 MNHEY, CDR2 SVGAGI. The chain's CDR3 is CASSLPGQGARGYTF. As DNA, the CDR3 is TGTGCCAGCAGTCTTCCGGGACAGGGGGCGCGTGGCTACACCTTC.

The rearrangement uses TRBV2 and TRBJ1-5, with 8 bases lining up with TRBD1. Germline V CDR1 and CDR2: SNHLY, FYNNEI. V trimming: 10 bases; J trimming: 0 bases; junction bases outside the gene matches: 8. The CDR3 sequence is 15 residues long. The CDR3 sequence: CATKTGVDSNQPQHF. CDR3 DNA: TGTGCCACCAAGACAGGGGTTGATAGCAATCAGCCCCAGCATTTT.

This clone was picked up a small number of times. This chain joins TRBV29-1 and TRBJ2-5; tentatively, D is TRBD2 (6 bases). This CDR3 is 12 amino acids long. V gave up 7 bases and J gave up 3 bases, with 12 bases separating them. Germline V CDR1 and CDR2: SQVTM, ANQGSEA. The CDR3, as DNA: TGCAGCGGATCTAGCGCCGAAGAGACCCAGTACTTC. Its translation is CSGSSAEETQYF.

The CDR3, as DNA: TGTGCCAGCAGCCCGGGGGGAGGCACAGATACGCAGTATTTT. Translating it yields CASSPGGGTDTQYF. V usage is TRBV5-4 and J usage is TRBJ2-3; 7 bases are shared with TRBD2. The CDR3 length is 14 residues. The germline V gene encodes CDR1 SGHNT and CDR2 YYREEE (reference sequence). Losses at the gene ends were 4 bases for V and 1 base for J; bases not matched to a gene: 3.

The chain links TRBV28 to TRBJ2-3, with 12 positions matching TRBD1. The V and J ends lost 6 bases and 2 bases, in that order; junction bases with no gene match: 6. The CDR3 extends over 16 amino acids. Looked up from germline, CDR1 is MDHEN and CDR2 is SYDVKM. CDR3 protein: CASSGTGGGDTDTQYF. CDR3 sequence (DNA): TGTGCCAGCAGCGGGACAGGGGGCGGGGACACAGATACGCAGTATTTT.

This rearrangement joins TRBV6-1 to TRBJ2-1, with TRBD2 matching over 7 bases. CDR3 size: 13 residues. The germline V gene has CDR1 MNHNS and CDR2 SASEGT. V was clipped by 7 bases and J by 6 bases; unmatched bases: 6. The CDR3 is CASMMSGGNEQFF. The CDR3 region has the DNA TGTGCCAGCATGATGTCGGGGGGCAATGAGCAGTTCTTC.

The chain links TRBV19 to TRBJ1-5; no reliable D call. Germline loops: CDR1 LNHDA, CDR2 SQIVND (reference sequence). The CDR3 contains 16 residues. V was shortened by 1 base and J by 0 bases, with 10 bases between the two germline ends. The CDR3: CASSIGQAYSNQPQHF. Here the CDR3 DNA reads TGTGCCAGTAGTATAGGGCAGGCGTATAGCAATCAGCCCCAGCATTTT. Filled out from reference TRBV19 and TRBJ1-5, the complete variable domain reads DGGITQSPKYLFRKEGQNVTLSCEQNLNHDAMYWYRQDPGQGLRLIYYSQIVNDFQKGDIAEGYSVSREKKESFPLTVTSAQKNPTAFYLCASSIGQAYSNQPQHFGDGTRLSIL.

The CDR3 loop is CASSLEGREGTDTQYF. CDR3 DNA: TGCGCCAGCAGCTTGGAGGGGCGGGAGGGCACAGATACGCAGTATTTT. The gene calls are TRBV5-1 and TRBJ2-3, with TRBD2 matching over 8 bases. V was clipped by 0 bases and J by 1 base; unmatched bases: 4. The CDR3 is made up of 16 amino acids. Per germline, CDR1 SGHRS and CDR2 YFSETQ. The whole variable domain, filled in from reference TRBV5-1 and TRBJ2-3, reads KAGVTQTPRYLIKTRGQQVTLSCSPISGHRSVSWYQQTPGQGLQFLFEYFSETQRNKGNFPGRFSGRQFSNSRSEMNVSTLELGDSALYLCASSLEGREGTDTQYFGPGTRLTVL.

CDR3 region: CASSTRPSGYTF. CDR3 bases: TGTGCCAGCAGTACCAGGCCCTCTGGCTACACCTTC. V usage is TRBV28 and J usage is TRBJ1-2; D is uncertain. Trimming removed 5 bases at V and 7 bases at J, with 11 bases between. Germline V CDR1 and CDR2: MDHEN, SYDVKM. This CDR3 contains 12 residues.

This clone was seen a few times. This rearrangement joins TRBV28 to TRBJ2-7, with a weak D call TRBD2 (6 bases). Per the germline V gene, CDR1 is MDHEN and CDR2 is SYDVKM. The CDR3 consists of 15 residues. The V end lost 5 bases, the J end lost 5 bases, and 19 bases lay between the germline ends. CDR3 DNA sequence: TGTGCCAGCAGTCCAGGAGGGTTTATGGGCGACGAGCAGTACTTC. Residues: CASSPGGFMGDEQYF.

This rearrangement joins TRBV9 to TRBJ2-7; 9 bases match TRBD2. Germline trimming cut 0 bases from V and 3 bases from J; bases unmatched to any gene: 7. The CDR3 spans 16 residues. Germline CDR1 is SGDLS and CDR2 is YYNGEE. CDR3 protein: CASSVGGGRAFYEQYF. The DNA of the CDR3 is TGTGCCAGCAGCGTAGGGGGCGGGAGGGCCTTCTACGAGCAGTACTTC.

This sequence joins TRBV5-1 and TRBJ2-7; 7 nucleotides agree with TRBD2. This CDR3 spans 15 amino acids. The V gene end was trimmed by 0 bases and the J gene end by 7 bases; junction bases not matched to a gene: 10. CDR1 and CDR2 (germline): SGHRS, YFSETQ. CDR3 sequence reads: CASSLAAGVLGEQYF. CDR3 DNA: TGCGCCAGCAGCTTGGCCGCGGGAGTTTTGGGGGAGCAGTACTTC. The full variable domain, with the rest looked up from reference TRBV5-1 and TRBJ2-7, is KAGVTQTPRYLIKTRGQQVTLSCSPISGHRSVSWYQQTPGQGLQFLFEYFSETQRNKGNFPGRFSGRQFSNSRSEMNVSTLELGDSALYLCASSLAAGVLGEQYFGPGTRLTVT.

The chain combines TRBV7-9 with TRBJ1-2, with a weak D call TRBD1 (6 bases). The CDR3 has 11 amino acids. Germline CDR1 SEHNR, CDR2 FQNEAQ (reference sequence). CDR3 in amino acids: CANRDRYGYTF. The CDR3 DNA reads as TGTGCTAACAGGGACCGCTATGGCTACACCTTC.

The genes are TRBV21-1 and TRBJ1-5. TRBV21-1 corresponds to a pseudogene. There are 16 residues in the CDR3. CDR3 coding DNA: TGTGCCAGCAGCAAAGCGACGGGTCGGAGCAATCAGCCCCAGCATTTT. Its translation is CASSKATGRSNQPQHF.

The chain links TRBV7-3 to TRBJ2-5; TRBD2 might be the D (7 bases). V lost 5 bases and J 5 bases, leaving 12 bases between the germline ends. The length of the CDR3 is 13 residues. The V gene's germline CDR1 is SGHTA and CDR2 FQGTGA. The CDR3 region is CASSQGGGETQYF. The CDR3 DNA reads TGTGCCAGCAGCCAGGGAGGGGGGGAGACCCAGTACTTC.